Sequencing of this T cell receptor beta chain was carried out in a study of shared clonotypes between healthy human individuals. Study-level findings and limits: Limited genetic and exposure-history diversity came from having few donors. An anticipated effect of sequencing depth on clonotype sharing among donors was recognized.

This CDR3 is built from 16 residues. The germline gives CDR1 SGHTA, CDR2 FQGNSA. V trimming: 5 bases; J trimming: 0 bases; junction bases outside the gene matches: 10. Some clones are missing from TCRdb's copy, which holds only in-frame ones; the method was immunoSEQ multiplex PCR. The sample lists 500,000 or so clones, approximately 95% occurring once. Turning to this clone: Its antigen is undetermined.

The sample was naive CD4+ T cells sorted from blood. Subset defined: CD45RA+ positively selected. The chain recombines TRBV7-2 with TRBJ2-7, with 7 bases that match TRBD2. This receptor was taken from a woman aged 25 to 45 in good health. CDR3 nucleotides: TGTGCCAGCAGCGGATGGTCTAGCGGAAGCTCCTACGAGCAGTACTTC. Translated, it gives CASSGWSSGSSYEQYF.